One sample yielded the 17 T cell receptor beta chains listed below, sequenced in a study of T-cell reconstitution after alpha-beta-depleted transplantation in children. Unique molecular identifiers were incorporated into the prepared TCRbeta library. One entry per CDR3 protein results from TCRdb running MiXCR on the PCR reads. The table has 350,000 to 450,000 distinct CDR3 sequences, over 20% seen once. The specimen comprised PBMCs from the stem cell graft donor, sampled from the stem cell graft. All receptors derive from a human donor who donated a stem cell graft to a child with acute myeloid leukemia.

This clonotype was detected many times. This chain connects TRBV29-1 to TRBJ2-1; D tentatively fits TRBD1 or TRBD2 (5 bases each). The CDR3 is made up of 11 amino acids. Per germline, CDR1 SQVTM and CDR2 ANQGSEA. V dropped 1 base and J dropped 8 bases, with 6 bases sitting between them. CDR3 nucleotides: TGCAGCGTTGAAGGGGACCATGAGCAGTTCTTC. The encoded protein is CSVEGDHEQFF.

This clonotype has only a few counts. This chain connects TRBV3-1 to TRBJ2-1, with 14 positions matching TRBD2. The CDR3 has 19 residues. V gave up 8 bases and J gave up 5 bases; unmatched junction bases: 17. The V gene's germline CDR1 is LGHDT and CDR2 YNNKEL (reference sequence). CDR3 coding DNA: TGTGCCAGCTGTTCCGGGCGACTAGCGGGAGGGTTGTTGGACAATGAGCAGTTCTTC. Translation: CASCSGRLAGGLLDNEQFF.

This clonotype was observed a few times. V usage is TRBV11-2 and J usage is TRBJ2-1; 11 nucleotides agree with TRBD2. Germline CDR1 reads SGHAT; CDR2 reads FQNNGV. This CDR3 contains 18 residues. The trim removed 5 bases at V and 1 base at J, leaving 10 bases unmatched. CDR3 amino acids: CASSLGLAGSPSYNEQFF. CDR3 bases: TGTGCCAGCAGCCTCGGACTAGCGGGCTCCCCTTCCTACAATGAGCAGTTCTTC.

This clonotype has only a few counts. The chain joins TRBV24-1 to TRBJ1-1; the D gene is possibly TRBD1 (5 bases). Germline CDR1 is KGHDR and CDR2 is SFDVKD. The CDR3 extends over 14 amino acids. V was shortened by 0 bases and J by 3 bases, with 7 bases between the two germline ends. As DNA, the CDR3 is TGTGCCACCAGTGATTTGGAGGGGTACACTGAAGCTTTCTTT. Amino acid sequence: CATSDLEGYTEAFF.

CDR3 region: CASSIGTGDTEAFF. CDR3 nucleotides: TGTGCCAGCAGCATCGGGACAGGGGACACTGAAGCTTTCTTT. The chain has TRBV7-9 and TRBJ1-1; 10 bases are shared with TRBD1. Germline V CDR1 and CDR2: SEHNR, FQNEAQ (reference sequence). CDR3 length: 14 residues. V was pared by 5 bases and J by 3 bases, with 3 bases of the junction left unmatched.

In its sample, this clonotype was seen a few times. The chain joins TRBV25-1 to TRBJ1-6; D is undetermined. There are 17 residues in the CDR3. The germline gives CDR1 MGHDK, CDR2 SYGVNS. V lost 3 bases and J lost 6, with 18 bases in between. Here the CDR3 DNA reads TGTGCCAGCAGTGACCCGATAACGCGGGAGTTTAATTCACCCCTCCACTTT. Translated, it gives CASSDPITREFNSPLHF.

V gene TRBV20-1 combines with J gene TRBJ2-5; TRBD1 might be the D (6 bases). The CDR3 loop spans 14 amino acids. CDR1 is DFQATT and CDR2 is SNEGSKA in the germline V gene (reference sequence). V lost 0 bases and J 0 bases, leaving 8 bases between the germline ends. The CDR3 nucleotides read TGCAGTGCTAGAGAGTGGACAGACCAAGAGACCCAGTACTTC. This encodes CSAREWTDQETQYF.

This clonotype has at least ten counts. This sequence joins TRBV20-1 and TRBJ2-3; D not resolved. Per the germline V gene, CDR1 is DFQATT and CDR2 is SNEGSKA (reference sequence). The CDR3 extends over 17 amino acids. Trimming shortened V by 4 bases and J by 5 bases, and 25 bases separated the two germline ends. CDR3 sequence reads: CSAISPGRPTKVDTQYF. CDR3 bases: TGCAGTGCTATCTCCCCCGGACGGCCCACTAAGGTAGATACGCAGTATTTT.

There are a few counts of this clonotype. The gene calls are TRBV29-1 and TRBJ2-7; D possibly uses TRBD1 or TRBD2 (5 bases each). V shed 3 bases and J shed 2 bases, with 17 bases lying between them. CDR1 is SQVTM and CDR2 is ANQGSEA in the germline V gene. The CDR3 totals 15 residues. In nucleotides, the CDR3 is TGCAGCGTTGAGTTCCTCGAGGGACGAGCCTACGAGCAGTACTTC. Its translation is CSVEFLEGRAYEQYF.

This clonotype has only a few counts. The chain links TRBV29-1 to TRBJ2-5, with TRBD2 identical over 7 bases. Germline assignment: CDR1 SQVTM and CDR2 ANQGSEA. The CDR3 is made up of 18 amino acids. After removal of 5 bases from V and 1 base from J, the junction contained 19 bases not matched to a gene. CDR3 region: CSVLWGGNILPVQETQYF. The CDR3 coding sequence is TGCAGCGTTCTGTGGGGGGGAAATATCTTACCGGTCCAAGAGACCCAGTACTTC.

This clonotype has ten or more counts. The CDR3, as DNA: TGCAGTGCTAGATCACCCCCGGGGACAGGGGATCAGCCCCAGCATTTT. This encodes CSARSPPGTGDQPQHF. The rearrangement links TRBV20-1 to TRBJ1-5; 10 positions agree with TRBD1. Germline V gives CDR1 DFQATT, CDR2 SNEGSKA (reference sequence). Trimming removed 2 bases from V and 5 bases from J; junction bases left unmatched: 9. CDR3 length equals 16 residues.

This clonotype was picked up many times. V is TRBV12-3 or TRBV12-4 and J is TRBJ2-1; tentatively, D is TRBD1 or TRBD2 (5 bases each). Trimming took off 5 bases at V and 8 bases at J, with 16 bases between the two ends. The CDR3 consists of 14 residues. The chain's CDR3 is CASSGTPFGDEQFF. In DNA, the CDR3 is TGTGCCAGCAGTGGGACCCCGTTTGGGGATGAGCAGTTCTTC.

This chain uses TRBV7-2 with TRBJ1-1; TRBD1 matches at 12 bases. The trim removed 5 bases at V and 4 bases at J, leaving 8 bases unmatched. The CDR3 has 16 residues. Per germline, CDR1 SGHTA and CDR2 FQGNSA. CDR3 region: CASSRGTGGLSTEAFF. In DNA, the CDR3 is TGTGCCAGCAGCCGTGGGACAGGGGGCTTGAGCACTGAAGCTTTCTTT.

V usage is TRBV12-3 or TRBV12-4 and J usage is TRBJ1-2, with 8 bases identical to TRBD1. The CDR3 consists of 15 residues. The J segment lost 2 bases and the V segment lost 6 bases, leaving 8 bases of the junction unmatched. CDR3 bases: TGTGCCAGCAGCCGGGGACAGGAGGAAAACTATGGCTACACCTTC. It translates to CASSRGQEENYGYTF.

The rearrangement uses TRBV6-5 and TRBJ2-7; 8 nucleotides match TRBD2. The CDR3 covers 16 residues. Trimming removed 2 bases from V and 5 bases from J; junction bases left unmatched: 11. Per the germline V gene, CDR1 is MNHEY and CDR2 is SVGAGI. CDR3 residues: CASSYGETGGFNEQYF. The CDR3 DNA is TGTGCCAGCAGTTACGGCGAGACGGGAGGGTTCAACGAGCAGTACTTC.

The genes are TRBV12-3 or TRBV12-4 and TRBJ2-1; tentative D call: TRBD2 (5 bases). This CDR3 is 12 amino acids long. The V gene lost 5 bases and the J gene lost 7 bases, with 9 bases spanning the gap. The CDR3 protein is CASSGRRNEQFF. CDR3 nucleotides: TGTGCCAGCAGTGGACGGAGGAATGAGCAGTTCTTC.

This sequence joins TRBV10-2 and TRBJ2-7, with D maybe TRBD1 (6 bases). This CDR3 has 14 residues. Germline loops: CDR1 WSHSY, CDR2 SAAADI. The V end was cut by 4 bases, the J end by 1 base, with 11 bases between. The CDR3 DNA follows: TGCGCCAGCAGTGTGGACAGCGAGTCCTACGAGCAGTACTTC. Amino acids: CASSVDSESYEQYF.